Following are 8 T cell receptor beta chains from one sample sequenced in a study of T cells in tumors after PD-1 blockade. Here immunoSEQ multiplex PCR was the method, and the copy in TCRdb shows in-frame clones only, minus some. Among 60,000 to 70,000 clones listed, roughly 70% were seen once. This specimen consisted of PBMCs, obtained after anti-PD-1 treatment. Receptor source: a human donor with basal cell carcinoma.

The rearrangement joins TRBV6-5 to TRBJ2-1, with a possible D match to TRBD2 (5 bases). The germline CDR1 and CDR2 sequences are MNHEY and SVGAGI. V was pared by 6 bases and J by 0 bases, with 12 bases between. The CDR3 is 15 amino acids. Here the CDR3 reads CASREVLSSYNEQFF. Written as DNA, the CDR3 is TGTGCCAGCAGGGAGGTCCTCAGCTCCTACAATGAGCAGTTCTTC.

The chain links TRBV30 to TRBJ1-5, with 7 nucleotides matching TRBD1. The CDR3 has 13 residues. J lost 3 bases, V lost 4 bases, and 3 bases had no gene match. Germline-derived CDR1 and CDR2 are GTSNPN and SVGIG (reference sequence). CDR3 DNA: TGTGCCTGGAACAGGGGTTACAATCAGCCCCAGCATTTT. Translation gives CAWNRGYNQPQHF. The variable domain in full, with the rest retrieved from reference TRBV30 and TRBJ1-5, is SQTIHQWPATLVQPVGSPLSLECTVEGTSNPNLYWYRQAAGRGLQLLFYSVGIGQISSEVPQNLSASRPQDRQFILSSKKLLLSDSGFYLCAWNRGYNQPQHFGDGTRLSIL.

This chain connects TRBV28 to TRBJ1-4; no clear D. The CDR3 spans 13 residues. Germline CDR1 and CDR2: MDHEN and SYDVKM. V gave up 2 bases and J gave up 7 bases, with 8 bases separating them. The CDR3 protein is CASSLGVREKLFF. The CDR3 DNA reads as TGTGCCAGCAGTTTAGGGGTCCGTGAAAAACTGTTTTTT.

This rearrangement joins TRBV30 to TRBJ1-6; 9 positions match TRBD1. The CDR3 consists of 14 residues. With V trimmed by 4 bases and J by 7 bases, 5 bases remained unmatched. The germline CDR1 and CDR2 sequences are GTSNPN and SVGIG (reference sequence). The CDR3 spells CAWITGQGNSPLHF. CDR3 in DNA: TGTGCCTGGATCACGGGACAGGGAAATTCACCCCTCCACTTT.

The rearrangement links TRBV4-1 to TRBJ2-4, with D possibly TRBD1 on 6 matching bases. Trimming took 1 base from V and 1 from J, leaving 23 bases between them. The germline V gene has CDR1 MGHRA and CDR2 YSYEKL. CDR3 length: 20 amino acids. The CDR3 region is CASSQGLIGDTSRAKNIQYF. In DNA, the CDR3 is TGCGCCAGCAGCCAAGGTTTGATTGGGGACACGAGCAGGGCCAAAAACATTCAGTACTTC.

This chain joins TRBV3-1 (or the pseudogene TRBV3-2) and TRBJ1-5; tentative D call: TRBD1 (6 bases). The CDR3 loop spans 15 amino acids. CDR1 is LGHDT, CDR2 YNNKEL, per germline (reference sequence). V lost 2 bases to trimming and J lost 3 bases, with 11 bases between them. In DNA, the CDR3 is TGTGCCAGCAGCCAAACAGGGAGCCCCAATCAGCCCCAGCATTTT. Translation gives CASSQTGSPNQPQHF.

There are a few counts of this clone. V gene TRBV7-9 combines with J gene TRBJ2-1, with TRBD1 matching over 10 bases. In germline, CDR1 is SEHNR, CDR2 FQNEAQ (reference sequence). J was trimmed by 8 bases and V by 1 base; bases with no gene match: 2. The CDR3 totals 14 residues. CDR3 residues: CASSLDDRGHEQFF. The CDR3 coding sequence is TGTGCCAGCAGCTTAGATGACAGGGGGCATGAGCAGTTCTTC.

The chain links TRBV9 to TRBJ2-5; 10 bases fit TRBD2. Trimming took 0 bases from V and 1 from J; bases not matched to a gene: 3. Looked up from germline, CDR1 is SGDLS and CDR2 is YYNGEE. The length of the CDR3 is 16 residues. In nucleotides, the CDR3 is TGTGCCAGCAGCGTAGGGTCTAGCGGGGGCCAAGAGACCCAGTACTTC. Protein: CASSVGSSGGQETQYF.